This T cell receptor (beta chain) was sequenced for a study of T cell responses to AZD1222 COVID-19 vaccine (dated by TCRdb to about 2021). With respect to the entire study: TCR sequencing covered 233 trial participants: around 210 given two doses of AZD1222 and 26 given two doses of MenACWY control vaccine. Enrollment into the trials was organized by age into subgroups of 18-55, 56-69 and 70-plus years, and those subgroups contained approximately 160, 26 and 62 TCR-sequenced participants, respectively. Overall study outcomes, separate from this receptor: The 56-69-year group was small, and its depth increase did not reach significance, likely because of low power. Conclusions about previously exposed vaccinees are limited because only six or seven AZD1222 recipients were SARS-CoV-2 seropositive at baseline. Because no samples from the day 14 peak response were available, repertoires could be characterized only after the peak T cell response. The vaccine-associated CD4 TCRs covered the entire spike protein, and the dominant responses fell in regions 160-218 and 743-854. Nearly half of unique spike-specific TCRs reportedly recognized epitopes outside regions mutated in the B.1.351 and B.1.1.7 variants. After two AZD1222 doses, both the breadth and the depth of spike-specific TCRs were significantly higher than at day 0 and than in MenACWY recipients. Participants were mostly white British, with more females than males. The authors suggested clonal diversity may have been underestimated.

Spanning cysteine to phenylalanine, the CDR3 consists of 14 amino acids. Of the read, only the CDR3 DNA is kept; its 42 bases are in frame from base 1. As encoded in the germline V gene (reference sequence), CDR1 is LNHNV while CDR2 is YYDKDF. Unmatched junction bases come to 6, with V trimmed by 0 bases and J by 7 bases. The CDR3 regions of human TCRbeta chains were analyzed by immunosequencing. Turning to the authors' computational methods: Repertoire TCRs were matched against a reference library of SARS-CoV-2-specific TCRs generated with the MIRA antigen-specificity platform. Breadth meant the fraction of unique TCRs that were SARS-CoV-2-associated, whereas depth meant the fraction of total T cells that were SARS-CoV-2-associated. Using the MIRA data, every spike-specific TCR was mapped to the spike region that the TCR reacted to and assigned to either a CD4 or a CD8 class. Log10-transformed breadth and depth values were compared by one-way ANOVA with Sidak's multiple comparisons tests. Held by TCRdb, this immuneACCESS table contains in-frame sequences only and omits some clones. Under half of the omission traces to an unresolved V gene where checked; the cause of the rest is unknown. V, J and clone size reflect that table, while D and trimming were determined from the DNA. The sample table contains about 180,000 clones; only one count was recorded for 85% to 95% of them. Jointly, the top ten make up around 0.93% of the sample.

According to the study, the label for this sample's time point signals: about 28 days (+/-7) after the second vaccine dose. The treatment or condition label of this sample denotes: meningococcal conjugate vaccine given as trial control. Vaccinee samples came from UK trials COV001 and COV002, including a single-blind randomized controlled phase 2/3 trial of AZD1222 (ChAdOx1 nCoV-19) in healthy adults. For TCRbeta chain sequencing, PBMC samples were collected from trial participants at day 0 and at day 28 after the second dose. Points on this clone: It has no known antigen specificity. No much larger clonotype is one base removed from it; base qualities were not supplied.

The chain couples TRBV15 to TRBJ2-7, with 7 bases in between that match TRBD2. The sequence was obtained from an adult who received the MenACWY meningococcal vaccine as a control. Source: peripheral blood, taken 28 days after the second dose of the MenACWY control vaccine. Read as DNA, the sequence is TGTGCCACCAGCAGAGAGCTTTCGGGGGGTGAGCAGTACTTC. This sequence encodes CATSRELSGGEQYF.